This TCR beta chain was recovered during a study of T cells after yellow fever vaccination. UMIs were added to TCR cDNA along with a universal primer site when it was made by 5'RACE template switching. TCRdb ran MiXCR on the 5' RACE reads and lists one entry per CDR3 protein. This sample has 120,000 or so distinct CDR3 sequences, with roughly 15% found just once. The V gene lost 0 bases and the J gene lost 4 bases, with 13 bases spanning the gap. CDR3 size: 15 residues. Germline V gives CDR1 LGHNA, CDR2 YSLEER. A few counts support this clonotype. Its matching antigen is unknown. Study-wide findings and caveats: The secondary response peaked faster, at day 5 versus 15, but was weaker. Reappearance after the booster was seen for most primary-vaccination clones, at roughly 96% CD4 and roughly 90% CD8. A minor fraction of clonotypes spanned both CD4 and CD8 compartments.

The chain employs TRBV4-3 and TRBJ2-7, with unresolved D. This TCR was recovered from a man between 18 and 29 years old who received the YFV17D yellow fever vaccine. Sample: CD8+ T cells sorted from PBMCs, taken 5 days after the yellow fever booster vaccination. CDR3 protein: CASSQDRTAGYEQYF. The DNA of the CDR3 is TGCGCCAGCAGCCAAGATCGGACGGCAGGTTACGAGCAGTACTTC.